This TCR beta chain was recovered during a study of cytomegalovirus exposure and HLA in healthy donors. It was with 60 Vbeta and 13 Jbeta primers that the PCR ran. Profiling relied on immunoSEQ multiplex PCR, and the TCRdb table lists in-frame clones only, not all of them. The data contain 45,000 to 55,000 clones, approximately 52% of them singletons. Germline lookup yields CDR1 SGDLS and CDR2 YYNGEE. V shed 3 bases and J shed 3 bases, with 12 bases lying between them. The CDR3 is 14 amino acids. A note on this clone: The antigen is not known.

General study findings and limits: Several V segments, TRBV6-2 and TRBV6-3 among them, could not be told apart and were dropped. In vitro confirmation showed a few CMV-associated chains to be CMV antigen specific. With further analysis later on, most CMV-associated TCR beta chains appeared HLA-restricted. Rare sequences made up most TCRs, while some public TCRs were found in many donors.

Sequencing used PBMCs. The rearrangement uses TRBV9 and TRBJ1-2; D is perhaps TRBD1 (6 bases). The sequence was obtained from a human donor in good health. In nucleotides, the CDR3 is TGTGCCAGCAGCGATCCCTGGGGGCACTATGGCTACACCTTC. It translates to CASSDPWGHYGYTF.